The rows below give T cell receptor beta chains drawn from one sample of a study of cytomegalovirus exposure and HLA in healthy donors. Generated by immunoSEQ multiplex PCR, the TCRdb table keeps only in-frame clones and is missing some. The sample holds 190,000 or so clones, about four fifths seen once. Input material: PBMCs. Receptors originate from a woman aged 45 to 65 in good health and CMV-seropositive. The CDR3 runs from the conserved cysteine through the conserved F or W. A D gene is named only where the DNA matches it firmly. The size entry is marked missing in some rows and otherwise reads once, few, many or a size class.

>TRBD2|TRBJ2-5|NA|TRBV25-1
TGTGCCAGCGAAGGCCTAGCGGGGCGACAAGAGACCCAGTACTTC
CASEGLAGRQETQYF
>NA|TRBJ2-7|NA|TRBV6-1
TGTGCCAGCAGTGAAAGGCAGGGGACCTCCTACGAGCAGTACTTC
CASSERQGTSYEQYF
>TRBD2|TRBJ2-7|NA|TRBV7-9
TGTGCCAGCAGCTTCCTGGGGACTAGCGGGAGGAACGAGCAGTACTTC
CASSFLGTSGRNEQYF
>TRBD1|TRBJ2-4|NA|TRBV5-5
TGTGCCAGCAGCCCGGACAGGGGGCGAGCCAAAAACATTCAGTACTTC
CASSPDRGRAKNIQYF
>NA|TRBJ1-5|once|TRBV7-2
TGTGCCAGCAGTTCCCCCGGGGGCAATCAGCCCCAGCATTTT
CASSSPGGNQPQHF
>NA|TRBJ1-6|NA|TRBV11-2
TGTGCCAGCAGCTGGCGGTCCTATAATTCACCCCTCCACTTT
CASSWRSYNSPLHF
>NA|TRBJ1-4|NA|TRBV6-5
TGTGCCAGCAGTTACGTCGGCGGGGAGGAGGCAGAAAAACTGTTTTTT
CASSYVGGEEAEKLFF
>NA|TRBJ1-1|NA|TRBV2
TGTGCCAGCAGACGGGACACGGGAACTGAAGCTTTCTTT
CASRRDTGTEAFF
>NA|TRBJ1-1|NA|TRBV6-1
TGTGCCAGCAGTGAAGCAGATTTGACGGGGACTGAAGCTTTCTTT
CASSEADLTGTEAFF
>NA|TRBJ1-1|NA|TRBV28
TGTGCCAGCAGTCCCTTCGGGGGGATTGCTGAAGCTTTCTTT
CASSPFGGIAEAFF
>TRBD2|TRBJ2-6|NA|TRBV2
TGTGCCAGCAGTGTTAGCGGGGGGGTGACTGGGGCCAACGTCCTGACTTTC
CASSVSGGVTGANVLTF
>NA|TRBJ1-3|NA|TRBV5-1
TGCGCCAGCAGCTTGGCCGTAGGGGCTGGAAACACCATATATTTT
CASSLAVGAGNTIYF
>TRBD2|TRBJ2-1|NA|TRBV9
TGTGCCAGCAGCGTAGATGAAGGGACTAGCGGGTCCTCCTACAATGAGCAGTTCTTC
CASSVDEGTSGSSYNEQFF
>TRBD2|TRBJ2-5|NA|TRBV5-4
TGTGCCAGCAGCTTTAATAGCGGGGGGGTCCAAGAGACCCAGTACTTC
CASSFNSGGVQETQYF
>TRBD2|TRBJ2-5|once|TRBV7-9
TGTGCCAGCACCTATCCACTAGCGGGGGGCCTGGAGACCCAGTACTTC
CASTYPLAGGLETQYF
>TRBD2|TRBJ2-3|NA|TRBV6-4
TGTGCCAGCAGTTTTAGCGGGGGAGGCACAGATACGCAGTATTTT
CASSFSGGGTDTQYF
>NA|TRBJ2-3|NA|TRBV7-3
TGTGCCAGCAGCTTAGTCAGAACAGATACGCAGTATTTT
CASSLVRTDTQYF
>TRBD1|TRBJ1-1|NA|TRBV9
TGTGCCAGCAGCGGACAGGGGGGGAACACTGAAGCTTTCTTT
CASSGQGGNTEAFF
>TRBD2|TRBJ2-3|NA|TRBV5-4
TGTGCCAGCAGCTTGGGCGGGGGGGGTGCAGATACGCAGTATTTT
CASSLGGGGADTQYF
>TRBD1|TRBJ1-4|NA|TRBV7-3
TGTGCCAGCAGCTTAAATGGGACAGCGGCCCCACCCCTGGCGGCACCGAGATGTAATGAAAAACTGTTTTTT
CASSLNGTAAPPLAAPRCNEKLFF
>TRBD2|TRBJ2-2|NA|TRBV7-2
TGTGCCAGCAGCTTAGCGCGGGGGTCGGGGGAGCTGTTTTTT
CASSLARGSGELFF
>NA|TRBJ1-4|once|TRBV7-2
TGTGCCAGCAGCTTAATTGGGTGGATGGGCTCGGCTAATGAAAAGCTGTTTTTT
CASSLIGWMGSANEKLFF
>TRBD1|TRBJ1-3|once|TRBV2
TGTGCCAGCAGTCCACAGGGGGCTGGAAACACCATATATTTT
CASSPQGAGNTIYF
>TRBD1|TRBJ2-7|NA|TRBV6-5
TGTGCCAGCAAGATGAGGACAGGGGGTTATGAGCAGTACTTC
CASKMRTGGYEQYF
>TRBD1|TRBJ1-5|NA|TRBV10-3
TGTGCCATCAGCTTAGGACAGGGTTCGGCCCAGCATTTT
CAISLGQGSAQHF
>NA|TRBJ1-1|NA|TRBV2
TGTGCCAGCAGTAACAACGACAGGAACACTGAAGCTTTCTTT
CASSNNDRNTEAFF
>TRBD1|TRBJ1-2|NA|TRBV19
TGTGCCAGTAGTCCGTCACTCGCAGGGGGCATCGGCTACACCTTC
CASSPSLAGGIGYTF
>TRBD1|TRBJ1-2|NA|TRBV10-3
TGTGCCACGCACCCCGGGACAGGGACGTCTAACTATGGCTACACCTTC
CATHPGTGTSNYGYTF
>TRBD1|TRBJ1-4|NA|TRBV6-4
TGTGCCAGCAGTTTAGAGAGGGGGCTGGAAGAAAAACTGTTTTTT
CASSLERGLEEKLFF
>NA|TRBJ2-3|NA|TRBV7-9
TGTGCCAGCAGCACATGGGGGGGGCCTGGCACAGATACGCAGTATTTT
CASSTWGGPGTDTQYF
>TRBD1|TRBJ2-7|once|TRBV5-1
TGCGCCAGCAGCCCGGGACAGGGGGCGAGGGAGCAGTACTTC
CASSPGQGAREQYF
>TRBD1|TRBJ1-2|NA|TRBV27
TGTGCCAGCAGTTCCCGACAGGGACCTAACTATGGCTACACCTTC
CASSSRQGPNYGYTF
>NA|TRBJ1-3|NA|TRBV25-1
TGTGCCAGTGCGGGCTCTGGAAACACCATATATTTT
CASAGSGNTIYF
>NA|TRBJ1-2|NA|TRBV6-1
TGTGCCAGCAGTGATCAGGGAAGGGGTAACTATGGCTACACCTTC
CASSDQGRGNYGYTF
>TRBD1|TRBJ1-2|NA|TRBV7-9
TGTGCCAGCAGCTTAGATGTACAGGGGGGCGGCTACACCTTC
CASSLDVQGGGYTF
>TRBD1|TRBJ2-1|NA|TRBV12-5
TGTGCTAGTGGTTTGGTATCGGGAGGACAGGGGGCGGACAATGAGCAGTTCTTC
CASGLVSGGQGADNEQFF
>TRBD1|TRBJ1-2|NA|TRBV6-6
TGTGCCAGCAGTTTAAGGGGGCTGGATGGCTACACCTTC
CASSLRGLDGYTF